This TCR beta chain stems from a study of glioma-infiltrating T cells after dendritic cell vaccination. At the level of the study: Monocyte-derived dendritic cells, cultured approximately seven days with IL-4 and GM-CSF, were pulsed with autologous tumor lysate. Three intradermal dendritic cell vaccine injections were given every two weeks.

General study points: Higher TCR clonality did not directly relate to longer survival.

CDR1 and CDR2 from the germline V gene are KGHSH and LQKENI. The germline V and J ends were trimmed by 1 base and 4 bases, with 13 bases remaining between them. There are 15 residues in the CDR3. In regard to this clone: Its antigen is not identified.

Primers: 60 V beta forward and 13 J beta reverse. Sequencing was performed with immunoSEQ multiplex PCR; in TCRdb, only in-frame clones are kept and a portion is missing. Among under 130,000 clones listed, about four fifths were seen once. The material sequenced was blood, taken before dendritic cell vaccination. This clonotype originated in a human donor with glioblastoma. This chain links TRBV18 with TRBJ1-1, with D tentatively TRBD1 (5 bases). CDR3 loop: CASSPRAGLLTEAFF. Here the CDR3 DNA reads TGTGCCAGCTCACCACGAGCAGGGTTGCTCACTGAAGCTTTCTTT.